Each of the 19 T cell receptor beta chains below was sequenced from the same sample in a study of OX40 agonist ivuxolimab in advanced cancers. Profiled with immunoSEQ multiplex PCR; TCRdb holds only in-frame clones, not every one. The data show about 17,000 clones, 78% seen once. Sequencing used CD4+ or CD8+ T cells sorted from blood, obtained in a trial of the OX40 agonist ivuxolimab. These receptors came from an adult with an advanced solid tumor such as melanoma, head and neck, liver or kidney cancer.

The chain uses TRBV11-2 and TRBJ2-3, with D perhaps TRBD2 (6 bases). Germline V gene data show CDR1 as SGHAT and CDR2 as FQNNGV. The CDR3 contains 16 residues. V shed 4 bases and J shed 1 base, with 15 bases lying between them. In DNA, the CDR3 is TGTGCCAGCAGCTCCTTGGGGGTAGCGGGCACAGATACGCAGTATTTT. Translated: CASSSLGVAGTDTQYF.

This clone came up a few times. The rearrangement links TRBV15 to TRBJ1-2; unclear D gene. V dropped 0 bases and J dropped 8 bases, with 16 bases sitting between them. Germline assignment: CDR1 LNHNV and CDR2 YYDKDF (reference sequence). The CDR3 runs 15 residues. CDR3 protein: CATSRDPVASVGYTF. CDR3 sequence (DNA): TGTGCCACCAGCAGAGACCCGGTCGCCTCGGTCGGCTACACCTTC. Combining the CDR3 with reference TRBV15 and TRBJ1-2 gives the whole variable domain DAMVIQNPRYQVTQFGKPVTLSCSQTLNHNVMYWYQQKSSQAPKLLFHYYDKDFNNEADTPDNFQSRRPNTSFCFLDIRSPGLGDTAMYLCATSRDPVASVGYTFGSGTRLTVV.

The rearrangement links TRBV2 to TRBJ2-4; possibly TRBD2 for D (6 bases). The V and J ends lost 7 bases and 5 bases respectively, with 15 bases between them. This CDR3 is 14 amino acids long. The V gene's germline CDR1 is SNHLY and CDR2 FYNNEI. For the CDR3, the DNA is TGTGCCAGCACACTGGGGGACTCTCAAAACATTCAGTACTTC. This translates into CASTLGDSQNIQYF.

This clone was recorded once. This chain joins TRBV11-2 and TRBJ2-7; perhaps TRBD1 as D (6 bases). Germline V lookup: CDR1 SGHAT, CDR2 FQNNGV. The CDR3 loop spans 15 amino acids. V lost 0 bases, J lost 5 bases, and 14 bases lay in between. CDR3 residues: CASSLDRTPGDEQYF. The CDR3 DNA follows: TGTGCCAGCAGCTTAGATCGGACCCCAGGGGACGAGCAGTACTTC.

This clone was observed once. This chain joins TRBV12-5 and TRBJ1-1; possibly TRBD1 for D (5 bases). The germline V and J ends were trimmed by 4 bases and 1 base, with 7 bases remaining between them. The CDR3 loop spans 13 amino acids. The germline V gene has CDR1 LGHNT and CDR2 FRNRAP. The CDR3 coding sequence is TGTGCTAGTGGTTGGGACGGGAACACTGAAGCTTTCTTT. It is translated as CASGWDGNTEAFF.

This chain connects TRBV28 to TRBJ2-7, with a weak D call TRBD1 (6 bases). Per the germline V gene, CDR1 is MDHEN and CDR2 is SYDVKM. The germline V and J ends were trimmed by 6 bases and 4 bases, with 22 bases remaining between them. CDR3 length: 16 amino acids. The CDR3 is CASRTTTGQAVYEQYF. CDR3 DNA sequence: TGTGCCAGCAGGACCACCACGGGACAAGCCGTGTACGAGCAGTACTTC.

The chain recombines TRBV28 with TRBJ2-7; TRBD2 matches at 10 bases. This CDR3 has 15 amino acids. Germline CDR1 is MDHEN and CDR2 is SYDVKM. Trimming cost V 7 bases and J 4 bases; bases outside gene matches: 10. The CDR3 region has the DNA TGTGCCAGCACCACCACTAGCGGGAAAGGGTACGAGCAGTACTTC. This codes for CASTTTSGKGYEQYF.

This chain links TRBV15 with TRBJ2-3; unclear D gene. The CDR3 totals 14 residues. The germline V gene has CDR1 LNHNV and CDR2 YYDKDF (reference sequence). Trimming took 0 bases from V and 0 from J, leaving 4 bases between them. This chain's CDR3 is CATSRDGSTDTQYF. The CDR3 region has the DNA TGTGCCACCAGCAGAGATGGGAGCACAGATACGCAGTATTTT.

This chain connects TRBV15 to TRBJ2-3; D call uncertain. Germline loops: CDR1 LNHNV, CDR2 YYDKDF (reference sequence). This CDR3 contains 14 residues. With 0 bases removed from V and 4 bases from J, the gap between germline ends came to 8 bases. As DNA, the CDR3 is TGTGCCACCAGCAGAGATCTGGCGCCAGATACGCAGTATTTT. Its translation: CATSRDLAPDTQYF.

The gene calls are TRBV4-3 and TRBJ1-6; D unclear. CDR3 length: 18 residues. The germline CDR1 and CDR2 sequences are LGHNA and YSLEER. V was pared by 0 bases and J by 0 bases, with 12 bases between. CDR3 sequence reads: CASSQDLPFSSYNSPLHF. For the CDR3, the DNA is TGCGCCAGCAGCCAAGATCTGCCTTTTAGCTCCTATAATTCACCCCTCCACTTT.

V is TRBV10-3 and J is TRBJ2-1; 14 bases agree with TRBD2. The germline V gene has CDR1 ENHRY and CDR2 SYGVKD. This CDR3 is 18 amino acids long. Germline trimming cut 2 bases from V and 8 bases from J; bases unmatched to any gene: 11. CDR3 DNA sequence: TGTGCCATCAGTGAGCCCCGACTAGCGGGAGGGCCTGGGGATGAGCAGTTCTTC. Protein product: CAISEPRLAGGPGDEQFF.

This clone was detected a few times. This sequence joins TRBV7-6 and TRBJ1-1, with 9 nucleotides matching TRBD1. This CDR3 region has 16 residues. Germline V CDR1 and CDR2: SGHVS, FNYEAQ. Trimming removed 5 bases from V and 0 bases from J; junction bases left unmatched: 7. CDR3 residues: CASSGPGQGLNTEAFF. In nucleotides, the CDR3 is TGTGCCAGCAGCGGACCGGGACAGGGTTTGAACACTGAAGCTTTCTTT. The complete variable domain, with remaining parts taken from reference TRBV7-6 and TRBJ1-1, reads GAGVSQSPRYKVTKRGQDVALRCDPISGHVSLYWYRQALGQGPEFLTYFNYEAQQDKSGLPNDRFSAERPEGSISTLTIQRTEQRDSAMYRCASSGPGQGLNTEAFFGQGTRLTVV.

This clone is classed as medium-sized. The V gene is TRBV5-4, the J gene TRBJ2-7; D is possibly TRBD1 or TRBD2 (5 bases each). Germline V gene sequence: CDR1 SGHNT, CDR2 YYREEE (reference sequence). The germline V and J ends were trimmed by 1 base and 6 bases, with 20 bases remaining between them. The CDR3 consists of 16 residues. The CDR3 spells CASSLLHQGVGGEQYF. The CDR3 region has the DNA TGTGCCAGCAGCTTGCTCCACCAGGGAGTGGGTGGCGAGCAGTACTTC.

The rearrangement uses TRBV7-2 and TRBJ1-1; no clear D gene. The CDR3 contains 14 residues. In germline, CDR1 is SGHTA, CDR2 FQGNSA. V dropped 5 bases and J dropped 0 bases, with 10 bases sitting between them. The CDR3 loop reads CASSLVPMNTEAFF. The CDR3 coding sequence is TGTGCCAGCAGCCTCGTACCGATGAACACTGAAGCTTTCTTT.

The V and J genes are TRBV11-3 and TRBJ2-3, with D maybe TRBD1 (5 bases). The CDR3 contains 13 residues. The V end was cut by 5 bases, the J end by 3 bases, with 9 bases between. Germline V gene sequence: CDR1 SGHNT, CDR2 YENEEA. The CDR3 nucleotides read TGTGCCAGCAGCCAGGGTGGAACAGATACGCAGTATTTT. It translates to CASSQGGTDTQYF.

V usage is TRBV19 and J usage is TRBJ2-1; D may be TRBD2 (6 bases). The CDR3 covers 15 residues. The germline CDR1 and CDR2 sequences are LNHDA and SQIVND (reference sequence). V was cut by 1 base and J by 3 bases, with 10 bases left in between. CDR3 DNA: TGTGCCAGTAGTATAGGTGCGGGAAACTACAATGAGCAGTTCTTC. Translated, it gives CASSIGAGNYNEQFF. Supplemented by reference TRBV19 and TRBJ2-1, the full variable domain reads DGGITQSPKYLFRKEGQNVTLSCEQNLNHDAMYWYRQDPGQGLRLIYYSQIVNDFQKGDIAEGYSVSREKKESFPLTVTSAQKNPTAFYLCASSIGAGNYNEQFFGPGTRLTVL.

In its sample, this clone ranks as large (0.1 to 1%). This chain connects TRBV19 to TRBJ1-6; D is undetermined. V was cut by 5 bases and J by 6 bases, with 11 bases left in between. CDR1 LNHDA and CDR2 SQIVND come from the germline V gene (reference sequence). The CDR3 sequence is 14 residues long. CDR3 protein: CASSPRVPNSPLHF. The CDR3 DNA is TGTGCCAGTAGTCCTCGGGTCCCTAATTCACCCCTCCACTTT.

This sequence joins TRBV5-1 and TRBJ2-3; D unresolved. Looked up from germline, CDR1 is SGHRS and CDR2 is YFSETQ. V lost 3 bases and J lost 6, with 20 bases in between. The CDR3 spans 16 residues. The CDR3: CASSYSTVRIGDTQYF. As DNA, the CDR3 is TGCGCCAGCAGCTACTCTACGGTTCGTATCGGGGATACGCAGTATTTT.

This clone was seen only a few times. J is TRBJ2-2 and V is TRBV11-3, with D tentatively TRBD1 or TRBD2 (5 bases each). V was clipped by 5 bases and J by 6 bases, with 19 bases between them. Germline V gene lookup returns CDR1 SGHNT and CDR2 YENEEA. This CDR3 spans 16 amino acids. The CDR3 DNA follows: TGTGCCAGCAGCGGACAAAAGGGCACGGGGTCCGGGGAGCTGTTTTTT. This codes for CASSGQKGTGSGELFF.